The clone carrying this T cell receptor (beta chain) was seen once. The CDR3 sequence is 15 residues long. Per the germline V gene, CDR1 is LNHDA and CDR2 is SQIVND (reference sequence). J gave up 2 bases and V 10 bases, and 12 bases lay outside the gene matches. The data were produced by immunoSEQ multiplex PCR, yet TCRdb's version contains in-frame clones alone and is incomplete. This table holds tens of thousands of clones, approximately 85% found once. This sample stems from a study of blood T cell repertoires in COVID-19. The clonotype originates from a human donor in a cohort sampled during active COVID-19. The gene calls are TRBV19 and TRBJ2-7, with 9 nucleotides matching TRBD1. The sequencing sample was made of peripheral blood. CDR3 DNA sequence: TGTGCCACCCGATTGACCCGGACAGGGGCCTACGAGCAGTACTTC. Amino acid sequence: CATRLTRTGAYEQYF.